This TCR beta chain was obtained from a study of PD-1 blockade in classical Hodgkin lymphoma. Overall study context: Intravenous infusions of nivolumab 3 mg/kg reached patients every 2 weeks. General study findings and limits: Reports indicated that newly diagnosed patients had lower baseline TCR diversity than healthy donors did.

Per the germline V gene, CDR1 is SEHNR and CDR2 is FQNEAQ (reference sequence). The CDR3 runs to 17 residues. V lost 8 bases to trimming and J lost 2 bases, with 25 bases between them. Relapse after autologous stem cell transplantation occurred in every patient, and brentuximab vedotin exposure varied. This clone was picked up a small number of times. Its antigen remains unknown. Sequencing used immunoSEQ multiplex PCR; TCRdb keeps in-frame clones, though not all of them. The table shows 15,000 or so clones, with about 83% occurring only once. The TCR was taken from a human donor with classical Hodgkin lymphoma. The input for sequencing was peripheral blood mononuclear cells (PBMCs), taken before the second cycle of nivolumab. V is TRBV7-9 and J is TRBJ2-7; no reliable D call. The CDR3 loop reads CASGIRGGLIGAYEQYF. The CDR3 DNA follows: TGTGCCAGCGGAATCCGAGGTGGTTTAATTGGGGCCTACGAGCAGTACTTC.